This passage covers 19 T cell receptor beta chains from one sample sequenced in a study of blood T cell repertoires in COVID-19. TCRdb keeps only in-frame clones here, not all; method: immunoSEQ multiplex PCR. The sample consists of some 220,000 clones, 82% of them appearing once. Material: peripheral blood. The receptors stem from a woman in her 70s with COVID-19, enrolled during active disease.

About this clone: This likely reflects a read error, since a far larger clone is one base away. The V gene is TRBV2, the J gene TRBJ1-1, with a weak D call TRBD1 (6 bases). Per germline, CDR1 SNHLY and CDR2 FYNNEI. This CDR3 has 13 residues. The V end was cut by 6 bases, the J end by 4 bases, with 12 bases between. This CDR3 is CASSRTESTEAFF. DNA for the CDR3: TGTGCCAGCAGCAGGACAGAGAGCACTGAAGCTTTCTTT.

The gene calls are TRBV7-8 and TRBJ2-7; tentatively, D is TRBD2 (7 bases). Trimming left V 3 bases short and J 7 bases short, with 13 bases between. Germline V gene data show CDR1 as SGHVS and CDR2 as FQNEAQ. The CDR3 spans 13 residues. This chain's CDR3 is CASSFRGAHEQYF. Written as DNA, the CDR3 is TGTGCCAGCAGCTTCCGGGGGGCGCATGAGCAGTACTTC.

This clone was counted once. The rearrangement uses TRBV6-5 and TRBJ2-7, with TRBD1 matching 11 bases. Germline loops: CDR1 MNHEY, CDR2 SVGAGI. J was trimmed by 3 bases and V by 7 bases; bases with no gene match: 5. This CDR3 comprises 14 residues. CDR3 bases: TGTGCCAGCAATCCCGGGACAGGGGGCTACGAGCAGTACTTC. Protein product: CASNPGTGGYEQYF.

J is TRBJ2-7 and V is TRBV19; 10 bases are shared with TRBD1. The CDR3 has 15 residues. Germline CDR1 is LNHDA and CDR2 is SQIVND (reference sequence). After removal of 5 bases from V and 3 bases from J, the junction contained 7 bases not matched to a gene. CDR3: CASSPRQGAGYEQYF. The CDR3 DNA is TGTGCCAGTAGTCCCCGACAGGGGGCCGGCTACGAGCAGTACTTC.

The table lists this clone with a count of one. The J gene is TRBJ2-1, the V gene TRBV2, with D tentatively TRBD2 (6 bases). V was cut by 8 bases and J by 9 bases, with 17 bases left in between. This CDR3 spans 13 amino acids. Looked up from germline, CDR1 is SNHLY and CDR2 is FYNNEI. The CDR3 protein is CASQRDSLGEQFF. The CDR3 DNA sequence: TGTGCCAGCCAGAGGGACTCCTTGGGTGAGCAGTTCTTC.

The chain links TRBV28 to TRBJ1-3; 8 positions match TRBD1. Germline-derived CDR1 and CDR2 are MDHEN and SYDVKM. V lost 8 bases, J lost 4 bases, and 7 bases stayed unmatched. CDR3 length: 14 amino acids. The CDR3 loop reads CASSGGAAGNTIYF. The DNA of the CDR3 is TGTGCCAGCTCAGGGGGCGCGGCGGGAAACACCATATATTTT.

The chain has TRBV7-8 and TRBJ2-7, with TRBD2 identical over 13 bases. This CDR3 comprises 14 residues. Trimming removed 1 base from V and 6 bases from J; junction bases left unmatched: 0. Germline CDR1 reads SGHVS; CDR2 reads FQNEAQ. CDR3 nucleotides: TGTGCCAGCAGCTTAGGGACTAGCGGGAGCGAGCAGTACTTC. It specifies CASSLGTSGSEQYF.

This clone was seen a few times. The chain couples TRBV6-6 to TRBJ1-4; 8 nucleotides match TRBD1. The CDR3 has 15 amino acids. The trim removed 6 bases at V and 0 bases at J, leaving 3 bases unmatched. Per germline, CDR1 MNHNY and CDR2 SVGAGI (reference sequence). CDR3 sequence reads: CASRPQGATNEKLFF. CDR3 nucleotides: TGTGCCAGCAGACCACAGGGGGCAACTAATGAAAAACTGTTTTTT.

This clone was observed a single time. The CDR3 nucleotides are TGTGCCAGCAGCCCCGGGACAGGGGGGATCTACGAGCAGTACTTC. Amino acid sequence: CASSPGTGGIYEQYF. The chain combines TRBV6-5 with TRBJ2-7; TRBD1 matches at 11 bases. Germline-derived CDR1 and CDR2 are MNHEY and SVGAGI. Trimming removed 6 bases from V and 3 bases from J; junction bases left unmatched: 7. The CDR3 is 15 residues long.

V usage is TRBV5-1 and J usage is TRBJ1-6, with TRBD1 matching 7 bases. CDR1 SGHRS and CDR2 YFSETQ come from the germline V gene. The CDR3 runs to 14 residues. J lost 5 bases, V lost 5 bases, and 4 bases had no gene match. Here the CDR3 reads CASSGGQHNSPLHF. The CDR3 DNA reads TGCGCCAGCAGTGGGGGACAGCATAATTCACCCCTCCACTTT.

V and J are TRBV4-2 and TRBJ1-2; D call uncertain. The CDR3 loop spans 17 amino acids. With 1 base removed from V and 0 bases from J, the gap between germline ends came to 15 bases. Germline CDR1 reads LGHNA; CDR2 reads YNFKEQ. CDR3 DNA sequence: TGTGCCAGCAGCCAAGGTCCCCGGGAGAAGGCTAACTATGGCTACACCTTC. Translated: CASSQGPREKANYGYTF.

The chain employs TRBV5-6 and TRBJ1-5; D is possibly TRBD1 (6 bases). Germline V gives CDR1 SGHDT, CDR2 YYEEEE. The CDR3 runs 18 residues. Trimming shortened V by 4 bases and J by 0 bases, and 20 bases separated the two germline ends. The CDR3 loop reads CASSILGRDIYSNQPQHF. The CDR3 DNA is TGTGCCAGCAGCATCCTGGGCCGGGACATTTATAGCAATCAGCCCCAGCATTTT. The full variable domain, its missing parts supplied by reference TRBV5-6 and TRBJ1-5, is DAGVTQSPTHLIKTRGQQVTLRCSPKSGHDTVSWYQQALGQGPQFIFQYYEEEERQRGNFPDRFSGHQFPNYSSELNVNALLLGDSALYLCASSILGRDIYSNQPQHFGDGTRLSIL.

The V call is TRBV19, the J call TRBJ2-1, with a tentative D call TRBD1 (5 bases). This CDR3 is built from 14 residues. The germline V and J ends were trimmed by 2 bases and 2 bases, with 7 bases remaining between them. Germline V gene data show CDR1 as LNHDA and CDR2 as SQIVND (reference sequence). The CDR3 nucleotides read TGTGCCAGTAGTATACAGGGCACCTACAATGAGCAGTTCTTC. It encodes CASSIQGTYNEQFF. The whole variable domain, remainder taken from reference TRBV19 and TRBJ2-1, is DGGITQSPKYLFRKEGQNVTLSCEQNLNHDAMYWYRQDPGQGLRLIYYSQIVNDFQKGDIAEGYSVSREKKESFPLTVTSAQKNPTAFYLCASSIQGTYNEQFFGPGTRLTVL.

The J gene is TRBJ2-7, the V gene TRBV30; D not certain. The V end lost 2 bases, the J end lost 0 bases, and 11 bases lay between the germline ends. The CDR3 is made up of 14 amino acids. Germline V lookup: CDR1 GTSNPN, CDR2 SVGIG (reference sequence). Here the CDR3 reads CAWSSDSFSYEQYF. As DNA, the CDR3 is TGTGCCTGGAGTTCCGACTCGTTCTCCTACGAGCAGTACTTC.

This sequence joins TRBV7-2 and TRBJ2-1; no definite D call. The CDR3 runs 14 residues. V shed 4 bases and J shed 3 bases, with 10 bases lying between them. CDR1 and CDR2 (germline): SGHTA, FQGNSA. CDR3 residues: CASSSQGVYNEQFF. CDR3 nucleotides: TGTGCCAGCAGCTCTCAAGGAGTCTACAATGAGCAGTTCTTC.

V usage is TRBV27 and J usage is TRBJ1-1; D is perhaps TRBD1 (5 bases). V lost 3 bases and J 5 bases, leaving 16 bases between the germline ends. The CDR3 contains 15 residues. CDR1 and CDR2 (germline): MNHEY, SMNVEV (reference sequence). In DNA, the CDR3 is TGTGCCAGCAGTTTTCGAATGACGGGGGGTACTGAAGCTTTCTTT. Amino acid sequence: CASSFRMTGGTEAFF.

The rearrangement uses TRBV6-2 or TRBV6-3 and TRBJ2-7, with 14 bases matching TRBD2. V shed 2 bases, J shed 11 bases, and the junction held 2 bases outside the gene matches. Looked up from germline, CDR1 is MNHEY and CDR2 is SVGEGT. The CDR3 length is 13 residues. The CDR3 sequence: CASSYGTSGRKYF. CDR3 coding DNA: TGTGCCAGCAGTTACGGGACTAGCGGGAGAAAGTACTTC.

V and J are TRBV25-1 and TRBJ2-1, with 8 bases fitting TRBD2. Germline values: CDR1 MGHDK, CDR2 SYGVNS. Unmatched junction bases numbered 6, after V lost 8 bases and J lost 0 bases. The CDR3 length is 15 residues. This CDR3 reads CASLLAGSSYNEQFF. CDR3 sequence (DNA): TGTGCCAGCTTGTTAGCGGGAAGCTCCTACAATGAGCAGTTCTTC.

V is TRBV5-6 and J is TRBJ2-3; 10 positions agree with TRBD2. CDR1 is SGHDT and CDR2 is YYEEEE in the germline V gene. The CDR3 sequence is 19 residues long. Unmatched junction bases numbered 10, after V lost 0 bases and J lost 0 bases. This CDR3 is CASSLVSGRARSSTDTQYF. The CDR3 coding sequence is TGTGCCAGCAGCTTGGTAAGCGGGAGGGCCAGATCTAGCACAGATACGCAGTATTTT.